The clone carrying this T cell receptor (beta chain) has a handful of counts. What it binds is unknown. This sample is part of a study of monozygotic twins with cystic fibrosis. The germline CDR1 and CDR2 sequences are MNHNS and SASEGT. Trimming took off 5 bases at V and 11 bases at J, with 9 bases between the two ends. The CDR3 sequence is 10 residues long. Study findings and constraints: No link emerged between shared CDR3 counts and age, concordance or severity.

The assay was immunoSEQ multiplex PCR, and TCRdb's table has in-frame clones only and misses some. The table lists about 32,000 clones, roughly 90% of them singletons, with about 0.89% in the top ten. V and J are TRBV6-1 and TRBJ1-2, with D perhaps matching TRBD1 (6 bases). Sequences were obtained from blood. This sequence originates from a girl aged 2 to 10 with cystic fibrosis. CDR3 DNA: TGTGCCAGCAGTTCAAGGGGGTACACCTTC. Protein: CASSSRGYTF.